The following is a T cell receptor (beta chain) sequence with its context. This sample's time point: after dendritic cell vaccination, including at tumor progression/relapse. Germline lookup yields CDR1 SGHRS and CDR2 YFSETQ. This CDR3 has 15 residues. The junction had 5 bases not matched to a gene; V was cut back by 0 bases and J by 3 bases. Some clones are missing from TCRdb's copy, which holds only in-frame ones; the method was immunoSEQ multiplex PCR. In the table there are 80,000 to 100,000 clones, around 80% of which are singletons. These data come from a study of glioma-infiltrating T cells after dendritic cell vaccination.

The chain joins TRBV5-1 to TRBJ2-7; TRBD2 matches 8 bases. Specimen: blood, collected after dendritic cell vaccination. The receptor comes from a human donor with glioblastoma. CDR3 in DNA: TGCGCCAGCAGCTTGGGAGCGGGAGCTCTCTACGAGCAGTACTTC. This sequence encodes CASSLGAGALYEQYF.